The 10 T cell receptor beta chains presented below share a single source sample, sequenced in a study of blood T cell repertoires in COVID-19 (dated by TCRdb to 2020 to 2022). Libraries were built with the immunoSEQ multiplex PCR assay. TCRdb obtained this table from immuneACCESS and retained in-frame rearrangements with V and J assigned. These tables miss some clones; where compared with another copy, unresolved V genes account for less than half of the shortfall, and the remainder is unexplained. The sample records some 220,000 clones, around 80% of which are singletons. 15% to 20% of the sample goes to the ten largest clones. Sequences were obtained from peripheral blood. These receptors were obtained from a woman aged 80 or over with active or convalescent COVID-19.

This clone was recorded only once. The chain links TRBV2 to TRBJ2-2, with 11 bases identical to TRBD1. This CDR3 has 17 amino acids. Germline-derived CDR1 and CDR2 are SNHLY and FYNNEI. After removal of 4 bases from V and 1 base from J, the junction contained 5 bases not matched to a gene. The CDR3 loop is CASSGRTGGGNTGELFF. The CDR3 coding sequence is TGTGCCAGCAGTGGGCGGACAGGGGGCGGGAACACCGGGGAGCTGTTTTTT.

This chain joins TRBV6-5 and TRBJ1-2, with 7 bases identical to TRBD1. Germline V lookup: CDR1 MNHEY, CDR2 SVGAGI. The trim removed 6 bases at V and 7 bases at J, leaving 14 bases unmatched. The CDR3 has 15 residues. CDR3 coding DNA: TGTGCCAGCAGGACACTTAGGACAGGTTCGGGTGGCTACACCTTC. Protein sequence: CASRTLRTGSGGYTF.

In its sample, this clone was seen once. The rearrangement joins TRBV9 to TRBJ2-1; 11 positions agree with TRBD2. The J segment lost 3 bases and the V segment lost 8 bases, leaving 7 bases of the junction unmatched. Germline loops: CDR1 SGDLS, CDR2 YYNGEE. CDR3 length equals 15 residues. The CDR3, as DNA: TGTGCCAGTTCGAAACTAGCGGGGGTCTACAATGAGCAGTTCTTC. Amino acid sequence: CASSKLAGVYNEQFF.

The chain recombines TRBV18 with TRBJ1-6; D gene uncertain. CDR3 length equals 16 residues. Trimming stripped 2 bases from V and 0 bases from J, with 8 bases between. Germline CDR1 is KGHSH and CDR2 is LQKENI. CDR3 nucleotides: TGTGCCAGCTCACCATTCCCGAGCTCCTATAATTCACCCCTCCACTTT. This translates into CASSPFPSSYNSPLHF. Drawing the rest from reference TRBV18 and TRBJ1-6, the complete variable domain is NAGVMQNPRHLVRRRGQEARLRCSPMKGHSHVYWYRQLPEEGLKFMVYLQKENIIDESGMPKERFSAEFPKEGPSILRIQQVVRGDSAAYFCASSPFPSSYNSPLHFGNGTRLTVT.

CDR3 sequence (DNA): TGTGCCAGCAGCGGGGGCGGCTTGAACACTGAAGCTTTCTTT. It yields the protein CASSGGGLNTEAFF. V gene TRBV5-6 combines with J gene TRBJ1-1; D perhaps matches TRBD1 (6 bases). This CDR3 contains 14 residues. Germline V CDR1 and CDR2: SGHDT, YYEEEE. V lost 4 bases to trimming and J lost 0 bases, with 10 bases between them.

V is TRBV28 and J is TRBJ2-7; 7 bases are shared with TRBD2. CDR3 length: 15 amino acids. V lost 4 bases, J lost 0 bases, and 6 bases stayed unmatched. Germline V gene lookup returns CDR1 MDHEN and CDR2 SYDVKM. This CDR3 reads CASSSQGLGSYEQYF. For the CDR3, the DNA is TGTGCCAGCAGTTCTCAAGGACTAGGCTCCTACGAGCAGTACTTC.

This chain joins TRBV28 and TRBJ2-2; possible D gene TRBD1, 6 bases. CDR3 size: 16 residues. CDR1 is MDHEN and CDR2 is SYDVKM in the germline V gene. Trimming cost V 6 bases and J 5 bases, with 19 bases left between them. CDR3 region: CASRLDKGHRTGELFF. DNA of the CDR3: TGTGCCAGCAGGCTCGATAAGGGACACCGGACCGGGGAGCTGTTTTTT.

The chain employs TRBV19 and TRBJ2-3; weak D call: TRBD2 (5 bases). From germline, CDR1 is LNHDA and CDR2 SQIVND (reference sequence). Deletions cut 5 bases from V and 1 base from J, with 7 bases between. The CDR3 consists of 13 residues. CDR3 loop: CASSGRGTDTQYF. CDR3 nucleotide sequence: TGTGCCAGTAGTGGGCGGGGCACAGATACGCAGTATTTT.

The CDR3 protein is CASSPERGSGYTF. The CDR3, as DNA: TGTGCCAGCAGCCCGGAAAGGGGGTCTGGCTACACCTTC. The rearrangement joins TRBV11-2 to TRBJ1-2; a weak D match, TRBD1 (6 bases). The CDR3 loop spans 13 amino acids. CDR1 and CDR2 from the germline V gene are SGHAT and FQNNGV. Between the trimmed V and J ends, which lost 5 bases and 7 bases, there was a span of 14 bases.

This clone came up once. CDR3 loop: CASSRTGGTEAFF. The CDR3 DNA sequence: TGTGCCAGCAGCCGCACAGGGGGGACTGAAGCTTTCTTT. The chain joins TRBV3-1 (or the pseudogene TRBV3-2) to TRBJ1-1; 8 bases map to TRBD1. Germline trimming cut 4 bases from V and 5 bases from J; bases unmatched to any gene: 3. This CDR3 spans 13 amino acids. Germline values: CDR1 LGHDT, CDR2 YNNKEL (reference sequence).